This T cell receptor beta chain was identified in a study of cytomegalovirus exposure and HLA in healthy donors. Researchers ran the PCR with 60 Vbeta and 13 Jbeta primers. The assay was immunoSEQ multiplex PCR, and TCRdb's table has in-frame clones only and misses some. This sample has 85,000 to 130,000 clones; about 80% occur once, and the top ten carry approximately 5.3%. The CDR3 covers 15 residues. V lost 5 bases to trimming and J lost 4 bases, with 17 bases between them. CDR1 and CDR2 from the germline V gene are SGHNT and YYREEE (reference sequence). Sequencing input: PBMCs. The V gene is TRBV5-4, the J gene TRBJ2-3; D possibly corresponds to TRBD2 (7 bases). This receptor was taken from a woman in her late teens or twenties in good health and CMV-seropositive. In DNA form, the CDR3 reads TGTGCCAGCAGATCAAACGCGGGGGCCGCAGATACGCAGTATTTT. Translating it yields CASRSNAGAADTQYF.